Shown below are 26 T cell receptor beta chains from a single sample sequenced in a study of shared clonotypes between healthy human individuals. Clones were read by immunoSEQ multiplex PCR, and TCRdb kept only the in-frame ones, dropping some. The sample consists of about 2.1 million clones, 85% to 95% of them appearing once. CD45RO-negative cells were positively selected for CCR7, leaving out terminally differentiated effector memory CD45RA+ cells. The sample was naive CD8+ T cells from PBMCs. These receptors originate from a man aged 18 to 30 in good health. Some clones in this sample may be carry-over from other donors' samples.

This chain joins TRBV19 and TRBJ2-2; D ambiguous. This CDR3 has 12 residues. Germline V gene lookup returns CDR1 LNHDA and CDR2 SQIVND (reference sequence). V was pared by 3 bases and J by 3 bases, with 2 bases between. The CDR3 sequence is CASSMYTGELFF. CDR3 sequence (DNA): TGTGCCAGTAGTATGTACACCGGGGAGCTGTTTTTT.

This chain uses TRBV5-4 with TRBJ1-1, with D maybe TRBD1 (6 bases). The V and J ends lost 4 bases and 1 base respectively, with 14 bases between them. There are 15 residues in the CDR3. The V gene's germline CDR1 is SGHNT and CDR2 YYREEE (reference sequence). The CDR3 here is CASSLDSKSNTEAFF. The CDR3, as DNA: TGTGCCAGCAGCCTGGACAGTAAATCGAACACTGAAGCTTTCTTT. Complete variable domain (other parts from reference TRBV5-4 and TRBJ1-1): ETGVTQSPTHLIKTRGQQVTLRCSSQSGHNTVSWYQQALGQGPQFIFQYYREEENGRGNFPPRFSGLQFPNYSSELNVNALELDDSALYLCASSLDSKSNTEAFFGQGTRLTVV.

This rearrangement joins TRBV9 to TRBJ2-1, with 7 bases that match TRBD2. Trimming cost V 2 bases and J 8 bases; bases outside gene matches: 7. The CDR3 runs 14 residues. Germline values: CDR1 SGDLS, CDR2 YYNGEE. CDR3: CASSVWGSGDEQFF. As DNA, the CDR3 is TGTGCCAGCAGCGTCTGGGGGAGCGGGGATGAGCAGTTCTTC. Variable domain in full (rest from reference TRBV9 and TRBJ2-1): DSGVTQTPKHLITATGQRVTLRCSPRSGDLSVYWYQQSLDQGLQFLIQYYNGEERAKGNILERFSAQQFPDLHSELNLSSLELGDSALYFCASSVWGSGDEQFFGPGTRLTVL.

The chain has TRBV27 and TRBJ1-2; D might be TRBD1 (5 bases). The germline V gene encodes CDR1 MNHEY and CDR2 SMNVEV (reference sequence). Trimming took off 2 bases at V and 6 bases at J, with 16 bases between the two ends. The CDR3 length is 15 residues. The CDR3 sequence: CASSLLRGDSHGYTF. In DNA form, the CDR3 reads TGTGCCAGCAGTTTACTCCGGGGGGACTCGCATGGCTACACCTTC.

This clone has only one observation. The J gene is TRBJ2-7, the V gene TRBV27; tentatively, D is TRBD2 (5 bases). The CDR3 spans 17 residues. Trimming stripped 2 bases from V and 5 bases from J, with 22 bases between. Germline V gene data show CDR1 as MNHEY and CDR2 as SMNVEV (reference sequence). CDR3 bases: TGTGCCAGCAGTTTAATAAATCGGTTGTCGGAGGCCAACGAGCAGTACTTC. Its translation is CASSLINRLSEANEQYF.

J is TRBJ2-1 and V is TRBV28; maybe TRBD2 (6 bases). This CDR3 has 16 amino acids. CDR1 and CDR2 (germline): MDHEN, SYDVKM. Trimming took off 6 bases at V and 4 bases at J, with 19 bases between the two ends. The CDR3 region is CASSSRGEAPYNEQFF. The DNA for the CDR3 is TGTGCCAGCAGCTCCCGTGGGGAGGCGCCGTACAATGAGCAGTTCTTC. The full variable domain, in which reference TRBV28 and TRBJ2-1 provide the parts outside the CDR3, is DVKVTQSSRYLVKRTGEKVFLECVQDMDHENMFWYRQDPGLGLRLIYFSYDVKMKEKGDIPEGYSVSREKKERFSLILESASTNQTSMYLCASSSRGEAPYNEQFFGPGTRLTVL.

This chain links TRBV29-1 with TRBJ2-7; D is tentatively TRBD1 or TRBD2 (5 bases each). The CDR3 runs to 13 residues. Trimming cost V 3 bases and J 6 bases, with 15 bases left between them. Germline V CDR1 and CDR2: SQVTM, ANQGSEA. CDR3 coding DNA: TGCAGCGTTGATACAGGAATCGGGGTCGAGCAGTACTTC. Protein: CSVDTGIGVEQYF.

The chain uses TRBV19 and TRBJ1-2, with no clear D. Germline assignment: CDR1 LNHDA and CDR2 SQIVND (reference sequence). Trimming took off 8 bases at V and 3 bases at J, with 13 bases between the two ends. The CDR3 spans 13 residues. The CDR3 is CASSPQAYYGYTF. The DNA for the CDR3 is TGTGCCAGTTCCCCTCAGGCCTACTATGGCTACACCTTC.

Notes on this clone: Other DNA sequences from this sample encode an identical CDR3 as well. The CDR3 nucleotides read TGTGCCAGCAGTCTTGGGACAGGAGTCTATGGCTACACCTTC. It translates to CASSLGTGVYGYTF. The chain recombines TRBV5-6 with TRBJ1-2, with 8 bases fitting TRBD1. Germline V gene lookup returns CDR1 SGHDT and CDR2 YYEEEE. V lost 5 bases, J lost 4 bases, and 7 bases stayed unmatched. The CDR3 is 14 residues long.

V and J are TRBV28 and TRBJ2-2, with D possibly TRBD2 on 5 matching bases. V was clipped by 5 bases and J by 6 bases, with 13 bases between them. Looked up from germline, CDR1 is MDHEN and CDR2 is SYDVKM. The CDR3 has 14 residues. In DNA form, the CDR3 reads TGTGCCAGCAGTCTCCCCGGGGTCCCCGGGGAGCTGTTTTTT. Translating gives CASSLPGVPGELFF. Full variable domain (rest looked up from reference TRBV28 and TRBJ2-2): DVKVTQSSRYLVKRTGEKVFLECVQDMDHENMFWYRQDPGLGLRLIYFSYDVKMKEKGDIPEGYSVSREKKERFSLILESASTNQTSMYLCASSLPGVPGELFFGEGSRLTVL.

The rearrangement uses TRBV28 and TRBJ1-5; 8 bases align to TRBD1. Germline lookup yields CDR1 MDHEN and CDR2 SYDVKM. With V trimmed by 6 bases and J by 7 bases, 8 bases remained unmatched. The CDR3 contains 14 residues. CDR3 residues: CASSLGTGLQPQHF. The CDR3 DNA follows: TGTGCCAGCAGCCTTGGGACAGGATTGCAGCCCCAGCATTTT.

This clone was observed once. This chain uses TRBV7-9 with TRBJ2-7; the match to TRBD1 covers 8 bases. CDR1 SEHNR and CDR2 FQNEAQ come from the germline V gene (reference sequence). The CDR3 has 15 residues. Trimming cost V 4 bases and J 4 bases; bases outside gene matches: 9. The CDR3 nucleotides read TGTGCCAGCAGCTCGACAGGGGTGGTTTATTACGAGCAGTACTTC. This encodes CASSSTGVVYYEQYF. Supplemented by reference TRBV7-9 and TRBJ2-7, the full variable domain reads DTGVSQNPRHKITKRGQNVTFRCDPISEHNRLYWYRQTLGQGPEFLTYFQNEAQLEKSRLLSDRFSAERPKGSFSTLEIQRTEQGDSAMYLCASSSTGVVYYEQYFGPGTRLTVT.

In DNA, the CDR3 is TGTGCCACCAGCGCTGGACTAGCGGAATACGAGCAGTACTTC. It is translated as CATSAGLAEYEQYF. V and J are TRBV15 and TRBJ2-7, with TRBD2 matching 10 bases. Germline V gene lookup returns CDR1 LNHNV and CDR2 YYDKDF (reference sequence). There are 14 residues in the CDR3. The ends lost 5 bases at V and 4 bases at J; junction bases unmatched: 5.

This rearrangement joins TRBV19 to TRBJ2-7, with a weak D call TRBD2 (5 bases). This CDR3 is 16 amino acids long. V was cut by 1 base and J by 0 bases, with 13 bases left in between. Germline V gives CDR1 LNHDA, CDR2 SQIVND (reference sequence). CDR3 residues: CASSIARGRGSYEQYF. The CDR3 DNA sequence: TGTGCCAGTAGTATAGCAAGAGGACGGGGCTCCTACGAGCAGTACTTC.

The chain joins TRBV9 to TRBJ2-7; 7 nucleotides match TRBD1. The CDR3 has 13 residues. The germline CDR1 and CDR2 sequences are SGDLS and YYNGEE. With V trimmed by 4 bases and J by 10 bases, 11 bases remained unmatched. The CDR3, as DNA: TGTGCCAGCAGCCAAAATCGGGACAGCGGACAGTACTTC. This sequence encodes CASSQNRDSGQYF.

The genes are TRBV9 and TRBJ2-1, with TRBD2 identical over 8 bases. Germline loops: CDR1 SGDLS, CDR2 YYNGEE. This CDR3 spans 15 amino acids. J gave up 9 bases and V 2 bases, and 10 bases lay outside the gene matches. Here the CDR3 reads CASSVAGTSPSEQFF. As DNA, the CDR3 is TGTGCCAGCAGCGTCGCCGGGACTAGTCCGAGTGAGCAGTTCTTC.

The chain has TRBV6-5 and TRBJ2-5, with 10 bases matching TRBD2. V was pared by 3 bases and J by 5 bases, with 9 bases of the junction left unmatched. This CDR3 has 16 amino acids. Per germline, CDR1 MNHEY and CDR2 SVGAGI. The CDR3 here is CASSYPSGSGGETQYF. Written as DNA, the CDR3 is TGTGCCAGCAGTTATCCTAGCGGGAGTGGGGGGGAGACCCAGTACTTC.

The chain has TRBV6-5 and TRBJ1-5; D uncertain. This CDR3 has 14 amino acids. With 8 bases removed from V and 1 base from J, the gap between germline ends came to 12 bases. CDR1 MNHEY and CDR2 SVGAGI come from the germline V gene. The CDR3 DNA follows: TGTGCCAGCGCTCCCGTGAACAGCAATCAGCCCCAGCATTTT. Its translation: CASAPVNSNQPQHF.

The genes are TRBV6-6 and TRBJ2-7; 10 bases agree with TRBD2. The CDR3 runs to 15 residues. V lost 2 bases, J lost 4 bases, and 5 bases stayed unmatched. CDR1 and CDR2 from the germline V gene are MNHNY and SVGAGI (reference sequence). The CDR3 sequence: CASSYAGTSEYEQYF. CDR3 bases: TGTGCCAGCAGTTACGCCGGGACTAGCGAGTACGAGCAGTACTTC.

The chain carries TRBV7-3 and TRBJ2-7; TRBD1 matches at 12 bases. The CDR3 is 14 residues long. After removal of 6 bases from V and 5 bases from J, the junction contained 5 bases not matched to a gene. Germline CDR1 and CDR2: SGHTA and FQGTGA. The CDR3 coding sequence is TGTGCCAGCAGGAGGGGACAGGGGGCAAACGAGCAGTACTTC. It is translated as CASRRGQGANEQYF.

About this clone itself: The sample holds other DNA sequences that translate to the same CDR3. The chain employs TRBV5-1 and TRBJ1-3, with no clear D. V was shortened by 0 bases and J by 0 bases, with 4 bases between the two germline ends. Germline-derived CDR1 and CDR2 are SGHRS and YFSETQ. The CDR3 extends over 14 amino acids. The CDR3 loop is CASSLVGSGNTIYF. CDR3 in DNA: TGCGCCAGCAGCTTGGTCGGCTCTGGAAACACCATATATTTT.

The V gene is TRBV5-4, the J gene TRBJ1-2; D ambiguous. Germline CDR1 is SGHNT and CDR2 is YYREEE (reference sequence). V dropped 4 bases and J dropped 2 bases, with 15 bases sitting between them. This CDR3 contains 15 residues. The CDR3 is CASSLNQGLNYGYTF. CDR3 in DNA: TGTGCCAGCAGCCTAAACCAAGGGTTGAACTATGGCTACACCTTC.

The chain employs TRBV11-2 and TRBJ2-3; 10 nucleotides align to TRBD2. The CDR3 has 16 amino acids. Germline V gene sequence: CDR1 SGHAT, CDR2 FQNNGV. With 1 base clipped from V and 5 bases from J, the junction kept 6 bases outside the gene matches. CDR3 amino acids: CASSLADSGGEDTQYF. CDR3 coding DNA: TGTGCCAGCAGCTTAGCCGACAGCGGGGGGGAAGATACGCAGTATTTT.

The gene calls are TRBV4-3 and TRBJ2-5, with 10 nucleotides matching TRBD1. Germline V gene lookup returns CDR1 LGHNA and CDR2 YSLEER. V lost 4 bases to trimming and J lost 4 bases; unmatched junction nucleotides: 3. CDR3 length equals 14 residues. The CDR3 protein is CASSPGDRGETQYF. Here the CDR3 DNA reads TGCGCCAGCAGCCCGGGGGACAGGGGAGAGACCCAGTACTTC.

The genes are TRBV20-1 and TRBJ2-7; D gene ambiguous. Germline V lookup: CDR1 DFQATT, CDR2 SNEGSKA (reference sequence). Trimming pared 2 bases from V and 2 bases from J, leaving 4 bases between. CDR3 length equals 11 residues. CDR3 nucleotides: TGCAGTGCTAGATCAACCTACGAGCAGTACTTC. Residues: CSARSTYEQYF.

V is TRBV7-9 and J is TRBJ2-1, with D perhaps given as TRBD1 or TRBD2 (5 bases each). The V gene's germline CDR1 is SEHNR and CDR2 FQNEAQ (reference sequence). This CDR3 has 13 residues. V lost 7 bases, J lost 10 bases, and 17 bases lay in between. The CDR3 nucleotides read TGTGCCAGCAACGGACAACCTACGGGGGAGCAGTTCTTC. This encodes CASNGQPTGEQFF.